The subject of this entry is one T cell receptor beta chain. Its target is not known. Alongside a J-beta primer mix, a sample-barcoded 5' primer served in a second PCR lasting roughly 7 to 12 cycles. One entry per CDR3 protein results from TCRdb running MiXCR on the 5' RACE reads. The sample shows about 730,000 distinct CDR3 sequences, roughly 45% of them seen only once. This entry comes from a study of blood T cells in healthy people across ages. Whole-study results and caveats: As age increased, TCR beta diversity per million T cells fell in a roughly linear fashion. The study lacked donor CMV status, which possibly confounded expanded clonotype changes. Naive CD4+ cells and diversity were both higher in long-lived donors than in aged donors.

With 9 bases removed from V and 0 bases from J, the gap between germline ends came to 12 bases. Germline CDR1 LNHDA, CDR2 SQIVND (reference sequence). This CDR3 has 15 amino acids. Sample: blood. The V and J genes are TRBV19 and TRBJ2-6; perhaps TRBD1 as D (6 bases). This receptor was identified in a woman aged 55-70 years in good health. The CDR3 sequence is CASGDRISGANVLTF. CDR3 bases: TGTGCCAGCGGAGACAGGATCTCTGGGGCCAACGTCCTGACTTTC. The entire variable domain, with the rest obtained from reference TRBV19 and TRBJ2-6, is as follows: DGGITQSPKYLFRKEGQNVTLSCEQNLNHDAMYWYRQDPGQGLRLIYYSQIVNDFQKGDIAEGYSVSREKKESFPLTVTSAQKNPTAFYLCASGDRISGANVLTFGAGSRLTVL.